This paragraph reports one T cell receptor (beta chain). Some clones are missing from TCRdb's copy, which holds only in-frame ones; the method was immunoSEQ multiplex PCR. The table has some 170,000 clones, 81% seen once. The source of the sample is a study of blood T cell repertoires in COVID-19. Whole-study context: T cells, B-cell-depleted T cells, or PBMCs provided the cDNA or gDNA that served as material.

The CDR3 is 16 amino acids. The junction had 6 bases not matched to a gene; V was cut back by 1 base and J by 4 bases. CDR1 and CDR2 (germline): SGHRS, YFSETQ. This sequence was found in a woman aged 40 to 50 with COVID-19, enrolled during active disease. The specimen sequenced was peripheral blood. This sequence joins TRBV5-1 and TRBJ2-3; 10 nucleotides match TRBD2. CDR3: CASSLTSGVGADTQYF. DNA for the CDR3: TGCGCCAGCAGCTTGACTAGCGGGGTGGGGGCAGATACGCAGTATTTT.